The 22 T cell receptor beta chains below all came from one sample that was sequenced in a study of CD8 T cells in Susac syndrome. When the RNA was reverse transcribed, random hexamers were used with an input of roughly 0.45 to 1 ug. TCRdb analysed the immunoSEQ multiplex PCR reads with MiXCR anew, one entry per CDR3 protein. The sample holds about 240,000 distinct CDR3 sequences; 90% to 97% are singletons and the top ten take around 0.1%. The sample was CD4+ T cells from PBMCs. Source of these receptors: a human donor with Susac syndrome.

V and J are TRBV3-1 and TRBJ2-7; 12 positions agree with TRBD1. With V trimmed by 7 bases and J by 2 bases, 15 bases remained unmatched. Germline CDR1 and CDR2: LGHDT and YNNKEL (reference sequence). This CDR3 region has 18 residues. The CDR3: CASTPVQGQGARAYEQYF. In DNA, the CDR3 is TGTGCCAGCACCCCAGTCCAGGGACAGGGGGCGAGAGCCTACGAGCAGTACTTC.

V gene TRBV5-6 combines with J gene TRBJ2-1; possibly TRBD2 for D (6 bases). The CDR3 sequence is 15 residues long. Trimming shortened V by 2 bases and J by 4 bases, and 13 bases separated the two germline ends. Germline assignment: CDR1 SGHDT and CDR2 YYEEEE. The CDR3 reads CASSFRGVQYNEQFF. The CDR3 DNA follows: TGTGCCAGCAGCTTTCGCGGGGTCCAATACAATGAGCAGTTCTTC. Drawing the rest from reference TRBV5-6 and TRBJ2-1, the complete variable domain is DAGVTQSPTHLIKTRGQQVTLRCSPKSGHDTVSWYQQALGQGPQFIFQYYEEEERQRGNFPDRFSGHQFPNYSSELNVNALLLGDSALYLCASSFRGVQYNEQFFGPGTRLTVL.

This sequence joins TRBV29-1 and TRBJ2-7, with TRBD2 identical over 8 bases. The length of the CDR3 is 14 residues. The V gene end was trimmed by 5 bases and the J gene end by 2 bases; junction bases not matched to a gene: 8. Germline V CDR1 and CDR2: SQVTM, ANQGSEA. CDR3 amino acids: CSVLVSGSTYEQYF. The CDR3 DNA is TGCAGCGTTCTCGTGAGCGGGAGCACCTACGAGCAGTACTTC.

The chain combines TRBV23-1 with TRBJ2-6; the match to TRBD1 covers 7 bases. TRBV23-1 is flagged as an ORF with uncertain function. Losses at the gene ends were 0 bases for V and 0 bases for J; bases not matched to a gene: 8. The CDR3 contains 19 residues. CDR3 coding DNA: TGCGCCAGCAGTCAATCGGCGGACAGGAACTACTCTGGGGCCAACGTCCTGACTTTC. Translation: CASSQSADRNYSGANVLTF.

The chain is built from TRBV12-3 or TRBV12-4 and TRBJ1-1; D gene ambiguous. The V and J ends lost 2 bases and 8 bases respectively, with 15 bases between them. This CDR3 comprises 14 residues. The chain's CDR3 is CASSLKQHEGEAFF. In DNA form, the CDR3 reads TGTGCCAGCAGTTTAAAACAGCATGAGGGCGAAGCTTTCTTT.

The chain couples TRBV20-1 to TRBJ2-3, with no clear D. V was cut by 0 bases and J by 2 bases, with 18 bases left in between. Germline CDR1 reads DFQATT; CDR2 reads SNEGSKA (reference sequence). The CDR3 length is 17 residues. This CDR3 is CSARDQSARLSTDTQYF. The CDR3 bases are TGCAGTGCTAGAGATCAGTCGGCGCGGTTATCCACAGATACGCAGTATTTT.

The chain couples TRBV29-1 to TRBJ2-3; TRBD2 matches 8 bases. V dropped 8 bases and J dropped 3; count of bases not matched to a gene: 7. The CDR3 is 13 residues long. Germline V gives CDR1 SQVTM, CDR2 ANQGSEA. CDR3 DNA sequence: TGCAGCACCGGGCGGGGGGAGACAGATACGCAGTATTTT. This sequence encodes CSTGRGETDTQYF.

V usage is TRBV29-1 and J usage is TRBJ2-1, with D unresolved. The CDR3 covers 10 residues. CDR1 is SQVTM, CDR2 ANQGSEA, per germline. Trimming took off 4 bases at V and 5 bases at J, with 3 bases between the two ends. The DNA of the CDR3 is TGCAGCGTTGGCCACAATGAGCAGTTCTTC. Translating gives CSVGHNEQFF.

This clonotype was seen a single time. CDR3 bases: TGTGCCAGCAGGACGTACAGGGGGCGGCGGGTGACAGATACGCAGTATTTT. This encodes CASRTYRGRRVTDTQYF. This rearrangement joins TRBV28 to TRBJ2-3; 9 bases line up with TRBD1. Per germline, CDR1 MDHEN and CDR2 SYDVKM. The CDR3 spans 17 residues. J gave up 3 bases and V 6 bases, and 13 bases lay outside the gene matches. Looking up the rest from reference TRBV28 and TRBJ2-3 gives the full variable domain: DVKVTQSSRYLVKRTGEKVFLECVQDMDHENMFWYRQDPGLGLRLIYFSYDVKMKEKGDIPEGYSVSREKKERFSLILESASTNQTSMYLCASRTYRGRRVTDTQYFGPGTRLTVL.

The chain recombines TRBV15 with TRBJ2-1; D tentatively fits TRBD1 or TRBD2 (6 bases each). Trimming stripped 8 bases from V and 10 bases from J, with 18 bases between. This CDR3 contains 13 residues. Germline-derived CDR1 and CDR2 are LNHNV and YYDKDF (reference sequence). The CDR3 loop reads CATGGPIAGEQFF. CDR3 bases: TGTGCCACCGGGGGGCCGATCGCAGGGGAGCAGTTCTTC.

V and J are TRBV10-3 and TRBJ2-7, with 8 positions matching TRBD1. This CDR3 is 14 amino acids long. Per the germline V gene, CDR1 is ENHRY and CDR2 is SYGVKD. J was trimmed by 7 bases and V by 6 bases; bases with no gene match: 11. In DNA form, the CDR3 reads TGTGCCATCAGCCCAGGACAGGGCCGAAAGGAGCAGTACTTC. This codes for CAISPGQGRKEQYF.

The rearrangement uses TRBV12-3 or TRBV12-4 and TRBJ2-3; D gene ambiguous. The V end was cut by 6 bases, the J end by 5 bases, with 15 bases between. The CDR3 is made up of 14 amino acids. The CDR3 protein is CASSQTAPGDTQYF. In DNA form, the CDR3 reads TGTGCCAGCAGCCAGACGGCTCCGGGAGATACGCAGTATTTT.

The chain couples TRBV7-3 to TRBJ1-1; TRBD1 might be the D (5 bases). V shed 0 bases and J shed 0 bases, with 11 bases lying between them. This CDR3 has 16 residues. Germline V gene lookup returns CDR1 SGHTA and CDR2 FQGTGA. The chain's CDR3 is CASSLTFGTVNTEAFF. The CDR3 region has the DNA TGTGCCAGCAGCTTAACGTTTGGGACCGTGAACACTGAAGCTTTCTTT.

About this clonotype: One junction end does not reproduce the germline sequence, and a read error may be involved. The chain links TRBV7-7 to TRBJ2-2, with TRBD2 identical over 13 bases. Germline CDR1 and CDR2: SSHAT and FNYEAQ (reference sequence). The CDR3 length is 15 residues. DNA of the CDR3: TGTGCTAGCAGCCCCGGACTAGCGGGAGCCGGGGAGCTGTTTTTT. This gives the protein CASSPGLAGAGELFF.

The chain has TRBV20-1 and TRBJ2-1; D may be TRBD1 (6 bases). The CDR3 is 16 amino acids. V shed 6 bases and J shed 3 bases, with 21 bases lying between them. Germline V gene data show CDR1 as DFQATT and CDR2 as SNEGSKA (reference sequence). The CDR3 spells CSALEPQGRIYNEQFF. The CDR3 coding sequence is TGCAGTGCGTTGGAACCCCAGGGGCGAATCTACAATGAGCAGTTCTTC.

This rearrangement joins TRBV11-2 to TRBJ1-1; 10 bases match TRBD1. The germline V gene has CDR1 SGHAT and CDR2 FQNNGV. Trimming took 5 bases from V and 1 from J; bases not matched to a gene: 10. The CDR3 is 17 residues long. The chain's CDR3 is CASSPGDRGKTNTEAFF. In DNA, the CDR3 is TGTGCCAGCAGCCCCGGGGACAGGGGAAAGACGAACACTGAAGCTTTCTTT.

V usage is TRBV9 and J usage is TRBJ2-3, with no clear D. Germline V CDR1 and CDR2: SGDLS, YYNGEE. The CDR3 has 15 residues. V was trimmed by 3 bases and J by 2 bases, leaving 13 bases between them. Here the CDR3 DNA reads TGTGCCAGCAGCGCCGACTGGTTATCCACAGATACGCAGTATTTT. Its translation: CASSADWLSTDTQYF.

The rearrangement links TRBV5-1 to TRBJ2-3, with D unresolved. Germline assignment: CDR1 SGHRS and CDR2 YFSETQ. The ends were cut back, 0 bases at V and 2 bases at J, with 10 bases in the middle. The CDR3 loop spans 15 amino acids. The CDR3 nucleotides are TGCGCCAGCAGCTTGGATAGTCGACCCACAGATACGCAGTATTTT. Translation gives CASSLDSRPTDTQYF.

This sequence joins TRBV6-5 and TRBJ2-2; D gene ambiguous. The V end lost 2 bases, the J end lost 5 bases, and 3 bases lay between the germline ends. Per the germline V gene, CDR1 is MNHEY and CDR2 is SVGAGI. There are 12 residues in the CDR3. The CDR3 DNA sequence: TGTGCCAGCAGTTACGAAACCGGGGAGCTGTTTTTT. This translates into CASSYETGELFF.

The chain links TRBV9 to TRBJ2-7; D assignment may be TRBD1 or TRBD2 (5 bases each). This CDR3 contains 15 residues. V gave up 0 bases and J gave up 0 bases, with 10 bases separating them. Per germline, CDR1 SGDLS and CDR2 YYNGEE. Here the CDR3 reads CASSVGQGPSYEQYF. DNA for the CDR3: TGTGCCAGCAGCGTAGGGCAGGGACCCTCCTACGAGCAGTACTTC. Full variable domain (rest looked up from reference TRBV9 and TRBJ2-7): DSGVTQTPKHLITATGQRVTLRCSPRSGDLSVYWYQQSLDQGLQFLIQYYNGEERAKGNILERFSAQQFPDLHSELNLSSLELGDSALYFCASSVGQGPSYEQYFGPGTRLTVT.

V and J are TRBV6-2 or TRBV6-3 and TRBJ1-5; D remains ambiguous. CDR1 MNHEY and CDR2 SVGEGT come from the germline V gene. The ends were cut back, 4 bases at V and 3 bases at J, with 10 bases in the middle. The CDR3 runs 14 residues. The CDR3 nucleotides are TGTGCCAGCAGTTCTGCCTCCTTCAATCAGCCCCAGCATTTT. Translating it yields CASSSASFNQPQHF.

The chain recombines TRBV7-3 with TRBJ1-6; D not certain. Germline loops: CDR1 SGHTA, CDR2 FQGTGA. The CDR3 totals 14 residues. The V and J ends lost 2 bases and 3 bases respectively, with 5 bases between them. This chain's CDR3 is CASSLDGYNSPLHF. The CDR3, as DNA: TGTGCCAGCAGCTTAGACGGCTATAATTCACCCCTCCACTTT.